This TCR beta chain was captured in a study of blood T cell repertoires in COVID-19 (dated by TCRdb to 2019 to 2021). A note on the overall study: Samples from collaborators originated in the United States, Italy and Spain and spanned both the acute and convalescent phases of COVID-19. Nearly every sample came with metadata listing a de-identified subject ID, COVID-19 status, age in years and sex. Samples came from the ongoing ImmuneRACE study (first 160 participants) plus 1,254 subjects from 6 global collaborators. The dataset comprised deeply sampled blood TCRbeta repertoires from subjects exposed to, actively infected with, or recovered from COVID-19. The prospective study material was composed of cDNA or gDNA derived from T cells, B-cell-depleted T cells, or PBMCs. The repertoires were made available in a free public database intended to serve as a resource for research on the immune response to SARS-CoV-2. Where available, HLA class I and class II types were obtained from metadata supplied by the sample provider rather than from assay-based typing. Findings and caveats that apply to the study as a whole: The quantity of clinical and demographic metadata differed by source and by participant and was supplied without curation.

The immunoSEQ Assay, a bias-controlled multiplex PCR, was used to amplify TCRbeta CDR3 regions from genomic DNA. The authors' analysis ran thus. Within the assay, amplification of reference gene primers was used to estimate how many nucleated cells each sample contained. To quantify the absolute abundance of each unique TCRbeta CDR3 rearrangement, sequence reads were collapsed and filtered. Productive Simpson clonality was computed per sample as the square root of Simpson's diversity index over productive rearrangements. TCRdb limited this immuneACCESS table to in-frame rearrangements with V and J called. A share of clones is missing; checked studies link under half to unresolved V genes, and the rest is unexplained. The DNA gave D and trimming, while V, J and clone size come from that table. This sample comprises some 350,000 clones, roughly 90% of them detected only once. Together, the top ten hold 6.5% of the sample.

This clone has just one count. There is no known antigen for this receptor. Base qualities are not provided; no much larger clone lies one nucleotide away. Deletion took 1 base off V and 3 bases off J, with a span of 13 bases between the germline ends. Looking up the germline V gene yields CDR1 SGHRS and CDR2 YFSETQ. CDR3 length: 15 amino acids, cysteine to phenylalanine. The read is trimmed to its CDR3 DNA, 45 bases read in frame from base 1. Each collaborating institution followed its own protocols to collect whole blood in K2EDTA tubes. For TCRbeta analysis, collaborators shipped samples as frozen whole blood, isolated PBMCs, or DNA extracted from either of those sample types.

This receptor was identified in a man aged 18 to 30 with active or convalescent COVID-19. The material sequenced was peripheral blood. The rearrangement joined TRBV5-1 to TRBJ1-1; a tentative D call is TRBD1 (5 bases match). Here the CDR3 is given as CASSLWAGSDTEAFF. The nucleotide sequence reads TGCGCCAGCAGCTTGTGGGCAGGGTCAGACACTGAAGCTTTCTTT.